These 3 T cell receptor beta chains were sequenced from one sample in a study of vaccination and CD4 T cells after COVID-19. Indicated treatment: approximately 10-day PBMC culture with coronavirus spike peptide pools or control peptides (ViraFEST assay). These receptors lack a known antigen. The Oncomine TCR Beta short-read assay was applied to DNA of cultured CD4+ T cells. TCRdb re-analysed the PCR reads in MiXCR, keeping a single row per CDR3 protein. The sample lists roughly 11,000 distinct CDR3 sequences; 50% to 55% were seen once. Sequenced: CD4+ T cells from blood, cultured in vitro. The receptor source for this set is a human donor who had recovered from COVID-19.

This clonotype was observed a few times. The V and J genes are TRBV6-2 or TRBV6-3 and TRBJ2-3, with D possibly TRBD1 on 6 matching bases. The germline gives CDR1 MNHEY, CDR2 SVGEGT. The CDR3 sequence is 16 residues long. V lost 7 bases to trimming and J lost 5 bases, with 22 bases between them. The CDR3 protein is CASKTPGHVSRDTQYF. CDR3 nucleotide sequence: TGTGCCAGCAAAACCCCGGGACACGTGTCACGAGATACGCAGTATTTT.

V is TRBV5-1 and J is TRBJ2-3, with 12 bases identical to TRBD2. The CDR3 spans 16 residues. Germline trimming cut 4 bases from V and 4 bases from J; bases unmatched to any gene: 7. Germline V gives CDR1 SGHRS, CDR2 YFSETQ. The CDR3 loop reads CASSILTSGGSDTQYF. DNA for the CDR3: TGCGCCAGCAGCATTCTGACTAGCGGGGGCTCAGATACGCAGTATTTT.

The genes are TRBV18 and TRBJ1-1; tentative D call: TRBD1 (6 bases). This CDR3 has 15 amino acids. Germline CDR1 is KGHSH and CDR2 is LQKENI. V lost 2 bases and J lost 3, with 13 bases in between. The DNA for the CDR3 is TGTGCCAGCTCACCAGGGGGGGCGAAGGACACTGAAGCTTTCTTT. This encodes CASSPGGAKDTEAFF.